The text below deals with one T cell receptor beta chain. Its target is not known. The data stem from a study of blood T cells in healthy people across ages. Study-wide points: TCR beta diversity was tightly associated with the proportion of naive T cells.

Next came a second PCR, run for about 7 to 12 cycles, which used a sample-barcoded 5' primer along with a J-beta primer mix. TCRdb analysed the 5' RACE reads with MiXCR anew, one entry per CDR3 protein. The data hold fewer than 1,200,000 distinct CDR3 sequences, with around 27% observed a single time. Deletions cut 0 bases from V and 0 bases from J, with 9 bases between. CDR3 length: 16 amino acids. CDR1 is MNHEY, CDR2 SVGAGI, per germline. Another study also made use of these data, one on T cells of mothers and their children.

Input material: blood. This chain links TRBV6-5 with TRBJ2-1; D is ambiguous. This clonotype was sampled from a girl aged 2-10 years in good health. The CDR3 region has the DNA TGTGCCAGCAGTTACTCGAACCCGAACTCCTACAATGAGCAGTTCTTC. Translating it yields CASSYSNPNSYNEQFF.